The 16 T cell receptor beta chains below come from one sample, sequenced in a study of human T cells and chemical hapten exposure. One entry per CDR3 protein results from TCRdb running MiXCR on the RACE reads. The sample contains 130,000 or so distinct CDR3 sequences, about 11% of which appear only once. Time point defined: patch test 3, about 24 weeks after DPC sensitization. As for treatment: therapeutic diphenylcyclopropenone sensitization with weekly scalp DPC. This specimen was whole blood, taken in connection with sensitization to the hapten diphenylcyclopropenone (DPC). The receptors were gathered from a woman aged 45-65 years with alopecia areata. Some clones in this sample may be carry-over from other donors' samples.

This clonotype was seen a few times. The V gene is TRBV4-1, the J gene TRBJ2-1; D gene ambiguous. V gave up 1 base and J gave up 4 bases, with 11 bases separating them. The germline V gene encodes CDR1 MGHRA and CDR2 YSYEKL. This CDR3 is 15 amino acids long. CDR3 bases: TGCGCCAGCAGCCAAGTCGCACTACCATACAATGAGCAGTTCTTC. This translates into CASSQVALPYNEQFF.

The gene calls are TRBV2 and TRBJ1-1, with D unresolved. The V and J ends lost 6 bases and 8 bases respectively, with 10 bases between them. The germline gives CDR1 SNHLY, CDR2 FYNNEI. This CDR3 is built from 11 residues. DNA for the CDR3: TGTGCCAGCAGAGTGGTGGCAGAAGCTTTCTTT. Its translation: CASRVVAEAFF.

The sample holds a few counts of this clonotype. V and J are TRBV29-1 and TRBJ1-1, with D possibly being TRBD1 (6 bases). Trimming stripped 5 bases from V and 5 bases from J, with 18 bases between. The V gene's germline CDR1 is SQVTM and CDR2 ANQGSEA. The CDR3 sequence is 14 residues long. The chain's CDR3 is CSVSPPGVVTEAFF. The DNA of the CDR3 is TGCAGCGTTAGCCCCCCAGGGGTGGTAACTGAAGCTTTCTTT.

This clonotype appeared a few times. Here the CDR3 reads CASSPGRNSPLHF. As DNA, the CDR3 is TGTGCCAGCAGCCCAGGCCGAAATTCACCCCTCCACTTT. The rearrangement uses TRBV7-6 and TRBJ1-6; no reliable D call. The length of the CDR3 is 13 residues. The V end was cut by 5 bases, the J end by 7 bases, with 9 bases between. CDR1 is SGHVS and CDR2 is FNYEAQ in the germline V gene.

The chain couples TRBV12-5 to TRBJ2-3; D is undetermined. Germline CDR1 and CDR2: LGHNT and FRNRAP. This CDR3 is 13 amino acids long. The V end lost 1 base, the J end lost 0 bases, and 2 bases lay between the germline ends. The CDR3 region is CASGLGSTDTQYF. CDR3 bases: TGTGCTAGTGGTTTGGGGAGCACAGATACGCAGTATTTT.

This clonotype was seen a handful of times. The J gene is TRBJ1-2, the V gene TRBV29-1, with D hard to call. V was pared by 4 bases and J by 4 bases, with 7 bases between. CDR1 and CDR2 from the germline V gene are SQVTM and ANQGSEA. This CDR3 has 11 residues. CDR3 protein: CSVVEAYGYTF. The DNA for the CDR3 is TGCAGCGTTGTAGAAGCCTATGGCTACACCTTC.

This clonotype has a handful of counts. The chain links TRBV29-1 to TRBJ1-2, with 8 bases that match TRBD1. The CDR3 covers 12 residues. Losses at the gene ends were 8 bases for V and 5 bases for J; bases not matched to a gene: 7. The germline gives CDR1 SQVTM, CDR2 ANQGSEA. CDR3 protein: CSSTGGGYGYTF. For the CDR3, the DNA is TGCAGCTCAACAGGGGGGGGATATGGCTACACCTTC.

This clonotype came up many times. The chain carries TRBV24-1 and TRBJ2-6, with 7 bases aligning to TRBD1. This CDR3 contains 15 residues. J gave up 4 bases and V 7 bases, and 6 bases lay outside the gene matches. CDR1 and CDR2 (germline): KGHDR, SFDVKD. CDR3 residues: CATSHTGAGANVLTF. The CDR3 nucleotides read TGTGCCACCAGCCACACAGGGGCGGGGGCCAACGTCCTGACTTTC.

The J gene is TRBJ1-2, the V gene TRBV7-2; possibly TRBD1 for D (6 bases). The CDR3 has 15 residues. Germline V gene data show CDR1 as SGHTA and CDR2 as FQGNSA. With 6 bases removed from V and 1 base from J, the gap between germline ends came to 15 bases. CDR3 amino acids: CASRPPQGFNYGYTF. The CDR3 nucleotides are TGTGCCAGCAGACCGCCGCAGGGGTTTAACTATGGCTACACCTTC.

In this sample, this clonotype turned up a few times. The J gene is TRBJ1-1, the V gene TRBV20-1, with unresolved D. This CDR3 is 14 amino acids long. The germline V gene has CDR1 DFQATT and CDR2 SNEGSKA (reference sequence). V was pared by 0 bases and J by 6 bases, with 14 bases between. The CDR3 DNA is TGCAGTGCTAGAGATCGTTTGTCCGTATCTGAAGCTTTCTTT. Translation: CSARDRLSVSEAFF.

This clonotype was picked up a small number of times. This chain joins TRBV6-2 or TRBV6-3 and TRBJ2-7; D ambiguous. Germline CDR1 MNHEY, CDR2 SVGEGT. There are 11 residues in the CDR3. V dropped 3 bases and J dropped 5 bases, with 5 bases sitting between them. Here the CDR3 DNA reads TGTGCCAGCAGTTATTTCGACGAGCAGTACTTC. Its translation is CASSYFDEQYF.

A few counts support this clonotype. The CDR3 protein is CATSWDNSLAKNIQYF. In DNA, the CDR3 is TGTGCCACCAGCTGGGACAATTCCCTAGCCAAAAACATTCAGTACTTC. The gene calls are TRBV15 and TRBJ2-4, with D possibly matching TRBD1 (6 bases). V lost 5 bases and J 0 bases, leaving 14 bases between the germline ends. The germline V gene has CDR1 LNHNV and CDR2 YYDKDF (reference sequence). The CDR3 covers 16 residues. The variable domain in full, completed from reference TRBV15 and TRBJ2-4, reads DAMVIQNPRYQVTQFGKPVTLSCSQTLNHNVMYWYQQKSSQAPKLLFHYYDKDFNNEADTPDNFQSRRPNTSFCFLDIRSPGLGDTAMYLCATSWDNSLAKNIQYFGAGTRLSVL.

The rearrangement joins TRBV12-3 or TRBV12-4 to TRBJ1-3, with D possibly TRBD1 on 6 matching bases. CDR3 length: 15 amino acids. V was shortened by 7 bases and J by 0 bases, with 13 bases between the two germline ends. The CDR3 region has the DNA TGTGCCAGCACCCTAAGGGGGGTCTCTGGAAACACCATATATTTT. As protein: CASTLRGVSGNTIYF.

This clonotype was picked up a small number of times. The rearrangement joins TRBV20-1 to TRBJ2-3; 10 bases align to TRBD2. Looked up from germline, CDR1 is DFQATT and CDR2 is SNEGSKA (reference sequence). The V gene end was trimmed by 3 bases and the J gene end by 2 bases; junction bases not matched to a gene: 2. The CDR3 has 14 residues. The CDR3 DNA reads TGCAGTGCTAGGGGGACTAGCGACACAGATACGCAGTATTTT. Translation gives CSARGTSDTDTQYF.

The J gene is TRBJ2-2, the V gene TRBV7-9, with TRBD1 identical over 7 bases. V gave up 3 bases and J gave up 4 bases; unmatched junction bases: 5. This CDR3 spans 15 amino acids. Germline V gene data show CDR1 as SEHNR and CDR2 as FQNEAQ (reference sequence). The CDR3 region is CASSLHRGPTGELFF. The CDR3 coding sequence is TGTGCCAGCAGCTTGCACAGGGGTCCCACCGGGGAGCTGTTTTTT.

This clonotype came up many times. The chain recombines TRBV27 with TRBJ1-2, with D possibly TRBD1 on 5 matching bases. This CDR3 has 14 residues. From germline, CDR1 is MNHEY and CDR2 SMNVEV (reference sequence). V was cut by 3 bases and J by 4 bases, with 12 bases left in between. This CDR3 reads CASSFSGGGYGYTF. CDR3 in DNA: TGTGCCAGCAGTTTCAGCGGGGGGGGCTATGGCTACACCTTC.